This T cell receptor (beta chain) was profiled in a study of HIV-infected children after antiretroviral therapy interruption. The TCR library was built from RNA with a 3' RACE protocol and unique molecular identifiers. MiXCR, run by TCRdb on the 3' RACE reads, gives a single entry per CDR3 protein. The sample shows 70,000 to 90,000 distinct CDR3 sequences, about 6.3% of them seen only once. V dropped 5 bases and J dropped 3 bases, with 17 bases sitting between them. The germline gives CDR1 SGHAT, CDR2 FQDESV (reference sequence). The CDR3 loop spans 15 amino acids. This clonotype was detected many times. The treatment is: PENTA 11 planned treatment interruption arm or continuous ART arm.

The sequencing used CD45RA+ CD4+ T cells from PBMCs, pooled from several time points, collected from a donor given antiretroviral therapy, either interrupted or continuous. Regarding subset: naive CD4+ CD45RA+ CD45RO- T cells. The chain employs TRBV11-1 and TRBJ2-7, with D tentatively TRBD1 or TRBD2 (5 bases each). The origin of this receptor is a pool of human donors with HIV. The CDR3: CASSLEGVGVYEQYF. CDR3 DNA: TGTGCCAGCAGCCTAGAGGGAGTAGGGGTCTACGAGCAGTACTTC.